This TCR beta chain was recorded in a study of T cell changes during pregnancy in multiple sclerosis. CDR3 size: 14 residues. CDR1 and CDR2 from the germline V gene are SGHKS and YYEKEE (reference sequence). V dropped 4 bases and J dropped 3; count of bases not matched to a gene: 3. TCRdb's copy holds only in-frame clones and misses some; the assay was immunoSEQ multiplex PCR. The repertoire includes some 90,000 clones, roughly 91% of them detected once, and 1.5% to 2% sits in the top ten. J is TRBJ1-2 and V is TRBV5-5; 10 bases align to TRBD1. This TCR came from a female donor in good health, enrolled as a control in a pregnancy study. The starting material was peripheral blood, obtained after pregnancy. The CDR3 here is CASSPGTGDYGYTF. DNA for the CDR3: TGTGCCAGCAGCCCGGGGACAGGGGACTATGGCTACACCTTC.